This T cell receptor (beta chain) was sequenced during a study of blood T cell repertoires in COVID-19. Study background: Samples taken during acute and convalescent COVID-19 were collected in the United States, Italy and Spain. The cDNA or gDNA used as material had been derived from T cells, B-cell-depleted T cells, or PBMCs.

V lost 5 bases to trimming and J lost 8 bases, with 18 bases between them. This CDR3 is built from 14 residues. The V gene's germline CDR1 is MNHEY and CDR2 SVGAGI. Authors' methods: Estimation of nucleated cell counts was performed using reference gene primer amplification. The table came from immunoSEQ multiplex PCR; TCRdb's copy has only in-frame clones and leaves some out. V and J calls and clone size follow that table, whereas D and trimming were derived from the DNA. The sample records about 48,000 clones, 86% being singletons. Patients of the Seattle cohort, enrolled during active infection, were followed longitudinally.

The receptor was derived from an elderly woman with COVID-19, enrolled during active disease. The source material was peripheral blood. This sequence joins TRBV6-5 and TRBJ1-2, with unresolved D. CDR3 nucleotides: TGTGCCAGCAGTAGCCGAAACCCTTCGAGGGGCTACACCTTC. This gives the protein CASSSRNPSRGYTF.